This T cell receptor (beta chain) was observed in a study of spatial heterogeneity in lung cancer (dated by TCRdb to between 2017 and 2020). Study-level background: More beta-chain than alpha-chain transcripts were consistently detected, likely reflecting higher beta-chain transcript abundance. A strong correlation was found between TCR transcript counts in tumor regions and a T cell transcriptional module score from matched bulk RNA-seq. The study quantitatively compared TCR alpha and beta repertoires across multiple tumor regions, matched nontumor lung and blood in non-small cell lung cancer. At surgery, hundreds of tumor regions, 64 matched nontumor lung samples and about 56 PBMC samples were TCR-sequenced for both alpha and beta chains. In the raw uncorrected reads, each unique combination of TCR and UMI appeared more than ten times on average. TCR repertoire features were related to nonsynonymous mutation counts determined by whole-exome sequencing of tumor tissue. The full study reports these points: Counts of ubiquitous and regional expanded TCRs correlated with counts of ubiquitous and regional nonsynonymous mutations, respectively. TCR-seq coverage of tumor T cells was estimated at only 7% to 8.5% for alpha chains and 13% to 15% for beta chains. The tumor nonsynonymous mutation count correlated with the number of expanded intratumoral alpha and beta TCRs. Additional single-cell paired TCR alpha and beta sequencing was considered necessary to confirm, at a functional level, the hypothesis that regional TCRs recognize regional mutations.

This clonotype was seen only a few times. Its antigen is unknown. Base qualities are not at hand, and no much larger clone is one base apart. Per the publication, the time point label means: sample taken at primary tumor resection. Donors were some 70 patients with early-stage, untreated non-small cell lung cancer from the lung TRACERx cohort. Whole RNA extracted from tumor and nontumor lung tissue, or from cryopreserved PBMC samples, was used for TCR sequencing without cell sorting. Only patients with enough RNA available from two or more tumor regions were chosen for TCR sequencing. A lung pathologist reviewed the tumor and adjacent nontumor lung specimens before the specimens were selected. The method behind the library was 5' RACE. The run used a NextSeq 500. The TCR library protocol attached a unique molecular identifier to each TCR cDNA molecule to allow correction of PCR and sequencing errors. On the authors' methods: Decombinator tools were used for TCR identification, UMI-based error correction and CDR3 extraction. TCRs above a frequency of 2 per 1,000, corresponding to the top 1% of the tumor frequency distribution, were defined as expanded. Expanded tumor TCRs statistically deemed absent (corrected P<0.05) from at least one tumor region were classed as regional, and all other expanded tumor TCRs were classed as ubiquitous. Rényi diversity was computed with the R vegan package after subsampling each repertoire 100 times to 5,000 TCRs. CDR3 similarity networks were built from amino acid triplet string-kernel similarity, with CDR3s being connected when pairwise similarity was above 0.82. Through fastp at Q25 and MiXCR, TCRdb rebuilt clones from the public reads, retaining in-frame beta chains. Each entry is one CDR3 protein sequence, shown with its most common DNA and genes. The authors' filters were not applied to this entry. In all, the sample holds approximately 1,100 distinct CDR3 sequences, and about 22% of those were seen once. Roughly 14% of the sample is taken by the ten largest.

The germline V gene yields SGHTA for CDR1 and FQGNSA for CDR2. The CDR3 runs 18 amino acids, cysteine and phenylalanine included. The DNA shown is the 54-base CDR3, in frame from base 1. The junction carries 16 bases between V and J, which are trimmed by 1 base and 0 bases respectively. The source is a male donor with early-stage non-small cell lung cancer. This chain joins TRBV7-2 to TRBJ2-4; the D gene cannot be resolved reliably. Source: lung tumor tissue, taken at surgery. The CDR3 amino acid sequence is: CASSLVGVIGLAKNIQYF. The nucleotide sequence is TGTGCCAGCAGCTTAGTTGGGGTAATAGGCCTAGCCAAAAACATTCAGTACTTC.